The rows below give T cell receptor beta chains drawn from one sample of a study of CD8 T cells in Susac syndrome. MiXCR, run by TCRdb on the immunoSEQ multiplex PCR reads, gives a single entry per CDR3 protein. This sample has approximately 220,000 distinct CDR3 sequences, with more than 85% found just once. The sample comprised CD8+ T cells from PBMCs. These receptor sequences come from a human donor with multiple sclerosis. Each CDR3 is given with its conserved first and last residue. A D gene is named only where the DNA matches it firmly. For some rows the clone size is stated as once, few or many, or as a class when expanded; others skip it.

V gene,J gene,CDR3 length,clone size,D gene,CDR3 DNA,CDR3 protein
TRBV20-1,TRBJ2-7,14,-,-,TGCAGTGCCACACGGACAGAAGAGGTCTACGAGCAGTACTTC,CSATRTEEVYEQYF
TRBV7-9,TRBJ1-5,15,-,-,TGTGCCAGCAGCCCGGGGCCCGATAGCAATCAGCCCCAGCATTTT,CASSPGPDSNQPQHF
TRBV24-1,TRBJ1-2,13,once,-,TGTGCCACCAGTCGCAAAGGGGCTTATGGCTACACCTTC,CATSRKGAYGYTF
TRBV2,TRBJ2-5,13,-,TRBD2,TGTGCCAGCAGTGTCGGGGGGGCGGAGACCCAGTACTTC,CASSVGGAETQYF
TRBV4-3,TRBJ2-7,15,few,TRBD1,TGCGCCAGCAGCCAAGTACAGGGGGCCGGCTACGAGCAGTACTTC,CASSQVQGAGYEQYF
TRBV7-9,TRBJ1-2,13,-,-,TGTGCCAGCAGCTTCCGGGGGAACTATGGCTACACCTTC,CASSFRGNYGYTF
TRBV7-8,TRBJ2-1,14,-,-,TGTGCCAGCAGCCCGCTAGGTCCCTACAATGAGCAGTTCTTC,CASSPLGPYNEQFF
TRBV5-4,TRBJ1-6,17,-,-,TGTGCCAGCAGCTTGGGTGGGGCAGGTGGGATGGATTCACCCCTCCACTTT,CASSLGGAGGMDSPLHF
TRBV6-2/TRBV6-3,TRBJ1-1,12,-,-,TGTGCCAGCAGCCCGCAGGGGACTGAAGCTTTCTTT,CASSPQGTEAFF
TRBV23-1,TRBJ1-2,16,-,TRBD1,TGCGCCAGCCCCCCGAGACAGGGAAACTCTAACTATGGCTACACCTTC,CASPPRQGNSNYGYTF
TRBV5-6,TRBJ1-2,14,-,-,TGTGCCAGCAGCTCGGACCCCGGAGGCTATGGCTACACCTTC,CASSSDPGGYGYTF
TRBV6-2/TRBV6-3,TRBJ1-3,17,-,-,TGTGCCAGCAGCACCTTTGGGTTCGGCGCGACTGGAAACACCATATATTTT,CASSTFGFGATGNTIYF
TRBV19,TRBJ2-3,13,-,-,TGTGCCACCCTTGCCGTGACGGGAGATACGCAGTATTTT,CATLAVTGDTQYF
TRBV4-1,TRBJ2-3,17,once,TRBD2,TGCGCCAGCAGCCCCATCCAAGCGGGAGGGCCAGGAGATACGCAGTATTTT,CASSPIQAGGPGDTQYF
TRBV24-1,TRBJ2-7,15,-,-,TGTGCCACCAGTGATTTCACGGCAGGAATCTACGAGCAGTACTTC,CATSDFTAGIYEQYF
TRBV20-1,TRBJ1-1,18,once,TRBD1,TGCAGTGCGAACCCCCCCACGGACAGGAACTTGATGAACACTGAAGCTTTCTTT,CSANPPTDRNLMNTEAFF